A single sample is the source of the 9 T cell receptor beta chains below, sequenced in a study of human T cells and chemical hapten exposure. As to time point: patch test 1, 2 weeks after DPC sensitization. Specified treatment: therapeutic diphenylcyclopropenone sensitization with weekly scalp DPC. MiXCR, run by TCRdb on the RACE reads, gives a single entry per CDR3 protein. This repertoire shows 370,000 or so distinct CDR3 sequences, about 4.4% found once; its top ten account for under 3%. The input for sequencing was whole blood, taken in connection with sensitization to the hapten diphenylcyclopropenone (DPC). Source of these receptors: a woman between 45 and 60 years old with alopecia areata. Some clones in this sample may be carry-over from other donors' samples.

This clonotype was seen more than once but under ten times. V is TRBV20-1 and J is TRBJ2-3, with D possibly TRBD2 on 5 matching bases. Between the trimmed V and J ends, which lost 3 bases and 5 bases, there was a span of 12 bases. CDR1 is DFQATT, CDR2 SNEGSKA, per germline (reference sequence). This CDR3 contains 13 residues. CDR3 protein: CSASGLRGDTQYF. CDR3 nucleotides: TGCAGTGCTAGTGGACTCCGCGGAGATACGCAGTATTTT.

This clonotype was observed a few times. The genes are TRBV20-1 and TRBJ1-6; 7 bases match TRBD1. CDR3 size: 14 residues. The V gene end was trimmed by 5 bases and the J gene end by 5 bases; junction bases not matched to a gene: 6. Germline V gene data show CDR1 as DFQATT and CDR2 as SNEGSKA (reference sequence). Written as DNA, the CDR3 is TGCAGTGCTCCCCGGGACAGAGATAATTCACCCCTCCACTTT. Translating gives CSAPRDRDNSPLHF.

This clonotype has more than one count but fewer than ten. The chain combines TRBV6-5 with TRBJ1-1; D is uncertain. V lost 6 bases and J lost 0, with 8 bases in between. CDR1 and CDR2 from the germline V gene are MNHEY and SVGAGI. This CDR3 spans 13 amino acids. In DNA form, the CDR3 reads TGTGCCAGCAGATTCGGGGTGAACACTGAAGCTTTCTTT. Residues: CASRFGVNTEAFF.

In this sample, this clonotype turned up a few times. This sequence joins TRBV6-6 and TRBJ1-1; D uncertain. Germline V CDR1 and CDR2: MNHNY, SVGAGI (reference sequence). The CDR3 sequence is 13 residues long. Trimming removed 7 bases at V and 0 bases at J, with 9 bases between. The CDR3 sequence: CASTDGMNTEAFF. The CDR3 nucleotides read TGTGCCAGCACGGACGGAATGAACACTGAAGCTTTCTTT.

V usage is TRBV7-8 and J usage is TRBJ2-1; 7 nucleotides line up with TRBD2. Germline V gene data show CDR1 as SGHVS and CDR2 as FQNEAQ. This CDR3 contains 14 residues. The V and J ends lost 6 bases and 9 bases, in that order; junction bases with no gene match: 11. The CDR3 sequence is CASRVGAGGGEQFF. CDR3 coding DNA: TGTGCCAGCAGGGTCGGGGCTGGGGGGGGTGAGCAGTTCTTC.

This clonotype was seen many times. The gene calls are TRBV5-8 and TRBJ2-3, with TRBD2 matching 13 bases. The CDR3 extends over 20 amino acids. Germline lookup yields CDR1 SGHTS and CDR2 YDEGEE. J lost 3 bases, V lost 3 bases, and 16 bases had no gene match. CDR3 sequence (DNA): TGTGCCAGCAGCTCCGATTCGGGACTAGCGGGAAGGATCGGTACAGATACGCAGTATTTT. Amino acids: CASSSDSGLAGRIGTDTQYF.

In this sample, this clonotype turned up many times. The rearrangement joins TRBV2 to TRBJ1-5; 7 bases fit TRBD1. The trim removed 4 bases at V and 1 base at J, leaving 7 bases unmatched. This CDR3 region has 16 residues. Germline lookup yields CDR1 SNHLY and CDR2 FYNNEI. CDR3 region: CASSGQGGLSNQPQHF. The CDR3 DNA sequence: TGTGCCAGCAGTGGACAGGGAGGATTGAGCAATCAGCCCCAGCATTTT.

This clonotype appeared many times. The rearrangement uses TRBV7-2 and TRBJ2-4; D might be TRBD2 (5 bases). Germline values: CDR1 SGHTA, CDR2 FQGNSA. Trimming shortened V by 7 bases and J by 9 bases, and 13 bases separated the two germline ends. CDR3 length: 12 residues. Here the CDR3 DNA reads TGTGCCAGCACCGGTCTAGGAGGCATTCAGTACTTC. Its translation is CASTGLGGIQYF.

The chain recombines TRBV11-3 with TRBJ2-6; D is undetermined. The germline CDR1 and CDR2 sequences are SGHNT and YENEEA. Trimming took off 1 base at V and 0 bases at J, with 7 bases between the two ends. The CDR3 runs to 16 residues. The CDR3 loop is CASSLGPVSGANVLTF. CDR3 DNA: TGTGCCAGCAGCTTAGGTCCGGTCTCTGGGGCCAACGTCCTGACTTTC. Full variable domain (missing parts from reference TRBV11-3 and TRBJ2-6): EAGVVQSPRYKIIEKKQPVAFWCNPISGHNTLYWYLQNLGQGPELLIRYENEEAVDDSQLPKDRFSAERLKGVDSTLKIQPAELGDSAVYLCASSLGPVSGANVLTFGAGSRLTVL.